Listed below are T cell receptor beta chains from one sample, sequenced in a study of T cells after posttransplantation cyclophosphamide. The data were produced by immunoSEQ multiplex PCR, yet TCRdb's version contains in-frame clones alone and is incomplete. The data contain about 21,000 clones, over 75% of them singletons. The specimen comprised PBMCs, sampled around 390 days after allogeneic stem cell transplant with calcineurin inhibitor and methotrexate. All receptors derive from a female patient aged 25-39 years who received an allogeneic stem cell transplant from an unrelated donor, was CMV-positive, and had acute and chronic GVHD. Certain T cells may be donor cells from the graft. Both conserved end residues are part of each CDR3. The order of the fields is clone size, D gene, V gene, J gene, CDR3 DNA, CDR3 protein. The D gene is left open where the match is weak. Some rows mark clone size as missing; the rest say once, few, many or name a class of expanded clone.

clone size: -; D gene: TRBD2; V gene: TRBV2; J gene: TRBJ2-2; CDR3 DNA: TGTGCCAGCAGTGAAGGTCCGACTAGCGGGAGGTCGGGCGGGGAGCTGTTTTTT; CDR3 protein: CASSEGPTSGRSGGELFF
clone size: -; D gene: -; V gene: TRBV5-6; J gene: TRBJ2-7; CDR3 DNA: TGTGCCAGCAGCTTGGTGGCAGGGCGCCGCGAGCAGTACTTC; CDR3 protein: CASSLVAGRREQYF
clone size: -; D gene: TRBD2; V gene: TRBV15; J gene: TRBJ2-1; CDR3 DNA: TGTGCCACCAGCAGAGGGGGGACTAGCGGGAGTCGTAGGGAAGGTGAGCAGTTCTTC; CDR3 protein: CATSRGGTSGSRREGEQFF
clone size: -; D gene: -; V gene: TRBV2; J gene: TRBJ2-4; CDR3 DNA: TGTGCCAGCGGCGGGGTAGCCAAAAACATTCAGTACTTC; CDR3 protein: CASGGVAKNIQYF
clone size: -; D gene: -; V gene: TRBV10-1; J gene: TRBJ2-1; CDR3 DNA: TGCGCCAGCAGCTCGGGACTCAACAATGAGCAGTTCTTC; CDR3 protein: CASSSGLNNEQFF
clone size: -; D gene: -; V gene: TRBV28; J gene: TRBJ2-2; CDR3 DNA: TGTGCCAGCAAATCTCTAAGGAACACCGGGGAGCTGTTTTTT; CDR3 protein: CASKSLRNTGELFF
clone size: -; D gene: TRBD2; V gene: TRBV4-1; J gene: TRBJ2-3; CDR3 DNA: TGCGCCAGCAGCCAAGCCTTTGCGAGCGGGGGCACAGATACGCAGTATTTT; CDR3 protein: CASSQAFASGGTDTQYF
clone size: -; D gene: TRBD1; V gene: TRBV5-1; J gene: TRBJ1-1; CDR3 DNA: TGCGCCAGCAGCCTAAATACCCCGGGACAGGGGATTTCGAACACTGAAGCTTTCTTT; CDR3 protein: CASSLNTPGQGISNTEAFF
clone size: -; D gene: TRBD1; V gene: TRBV7-6; J gene: TRBJ1-3; CDR3 DNA: TGTGCCAGCAGCGAATACGGGACAGCCGGAAACACCATATATTTT; CDR3 protein: CASSEYGTAGNTIYF
clone size: -; D gene: -; V gene: TRBV7-6; J gene: TRBJ1-2; CDR3 DNA: TGTGCCAGCAGCTTGGGTCGGGGTGATGGCTACACCTTC; CDR3 protein: CASSLGRGDGYTF
clone size: -; D gene: -; V gene: TRBV5-1; J gene: TRBJ2-2; CDR3 DNA: TGCGCCAGCAGCTTGGTGTGGGAGGCCGGGGAGCTGTTTTTT; CDR3 protein: CASSLVWEAGELFF
clone size: few; D gene: TRBD1; V gene: TRBV28; J gene: TRBJ1-5; CDR3 DNA: TGTGCCAGCAGAGAGACAGGGAGAGGTCAGCCCCAGCATTTT; CDR3 protein: CASRETGRGQPQHF
clone size: -; D gene: -; V gene: TRBV13; J gene: TRBJ2-5; CDR3 DNA: TGTGCCAGCAGCTCAAGGCGGGAGACCCAGTACTTC; CDR3 protein: CASSSRRETQYF
clone size: once; D gene: -; V gene: TRBV6-6; J gene: TRBJ1-1; CDR3 DNA: TGTGCCAGCAGTACGGGTGGCACTGAAGCTTTCTTT; CDR3 protein: CASSTGGTEAFF
clone size: -; D gene: TRBD2; V gene: TRBV4-2; J gene: TRBJ2-7; CDR3 DNA: TGTGCCAGCAGCCAAGAGAAACGGGAGGGCCGGGTTTCGTTC; CDR3 protein: CASSQEKREGRVSF
clone size: once; D gene: TRBD2; V gene: TRBV5-5; J gene: TRBJ2-2; CDR3 DNA: TGTGCCAGCAGCAGAGGGACTAGCGGGAGAGGGGGGAACACCGGGGAGCTGTTTTTT; CDR3 protein: CASSRGTSGRGGNTGELFF
clone size: -; D gene: -; V gene: TRBV5-5; J gene: TRBJ1-2; CDR3 DNA: TGTGCCAGCAGCTATCCGGGACACGCTAATGGAGGCTACACCTTC; CDR3 protein: CASSYPGHANGGYTF
clone size: -; D gene: TRBD2; V gene: TRBV5-4; J gene: TRBJ2-3; CDR3 DNA: TGTGCCAGCAGCCTCCTGACTAGCGGGAGGGCCACAGATACGCAGTATTTT; CDR3 protein: CASSLLTSGRATDTQYF
clone size: -; D gene: TRBD1; V gene: TRBV6-1; J gene: TRBJ1-5; CDR3 DNA: TGTGCCAGCAATGGACAGGGGGCTCAGCCCCAGCATTTT; CDR3 protein: CASNGQGAQPQHF
clone size: -; D gene: -; V gene: TRBV2; J gene: TRBJ2-7; CDR3 DNA: TGTGCCAGCAAAAAGCTAGCCTACGAGCAGTACTTC; CDR3 protein: CASKKLAYEQYF
clone size: -; D gene: -; V gene: TRBV30; J gene: TRBJ2-3; CDR3 DNA: TGTGCCTTTATTCGGGCAGGGATCGATACGCAGTATTTT; CDR3 protein: CAFIRAGIDTQYF
clone size: -; D gene: TRBD2; V gene: TRBV18; J gene: TRBJ2-5; CDR3 DNA: TGTGCCAGCTCACCACTGACTAGCAGGAGGACTCAAGAGACCCAGTACTTC; CDR3 protein: CASSPLTSRRTQETQYF
clone size: -; D gene: -; V gene: TRBV11-3; J gene: TRBJ2-5; CDR3 DNA: TGTGCCAGCAGCTCGTACCAAGAGACCCAGTACTTC; CDR3 protein: CASSSYQETQYF
clone size: -; D gene: TRBD1; V gene: TRBV10-3; J gene: TRBJ1-4; CDR3 DNA: TGTGCCATCAGCTCGGGACAGCTTTCAACTAATGAAAAACTGTTTTTT; CDR3 protein: CAISSGQLSTNEKLFF
clone size: -; D gene: -; V gene: TRBV6-1; J gene: TRBJ2-3; CDR3 DNA: TGTGCCAGCAGTGAAGTGGAGGGAAGCACAGATACGCAGTATTTT; CDR3 protein: CASSEVEGSTDTQYF
clone size: -; D gene: -; V gene: TRBV7-9; J gene: TRBJ2-5; CDR3 DNA: TGTGCCAGCAGCTTAGCGATGAGCTCTAGCGCAGAGACCCAGTACTTC; CDR3 protein: CASSLAMSSSAETQYF
clone size: -; D gene: TRBD1; V gene: TRBV19; J gene: TRBJ2-1; CDR3 DNA: TGTGCCAGTAGTTCACCGGGACAGGGGGGACATGAGCAGTTCTTC; CDR3 protein: CASSSPGQGGHEQFF
clone size: -; D gene: TRBD2; V gene: TRBV7-9; J gene: TRBJ2-2; CDR3 DNA: TGTGCCAGCAGCCCGACTAGCGGGACGACGAACACCGGGGAGCTGTTTTTT; CDR3 protein: CASSPTSGTTNTGELFF
clone size: -; D gene: -; V gene: TRBV9; J gene: TRBJ2-1; CDR3 DNA: TGTGCCAGCAGCACAGGGGGGGGCAGCTCCTACAATGAGCAGTTCTTC; CDR3 protein: CASSTGGGSSYNEQFF
clone size: -; D gene: -; V gene: TRBV19; J gene: TRBJ1-4; CDR3 DNA: TGTGCCAGTAGTATCGGGGAAAAACTGTTTTTT; CDR3 protein: CASSIGEKLFF
clone size: few; D gene: TRBD2; V gene: TRBV10-3; J gene: TRBJ2-2; CDR3 DNA: TGTGCCATCATGGGGACTAGCGGCGCGAACACCGGGGAGCTGTTTTTT; CDR3 protein: CAIMGTSGANTGELFF
clone size: -; D gene: TRBD2; V gene: TRBV12-5; J gene: TRBJ2-5; CDR3 DNA: TGTGCTAGTGGTCCGGGACTAGCGGTAGAAGAGACCCAGTACTTC; CDR3 protein: CASGPGLAVEETQYF
clone size: -; D gene: TRBD1; V gene: TRBV27; J gene: TRBJ2-7; CDR3 DNA: TGTGCCAGCAGTTTATATCTGACAGGGAACTACGAGCAGTACTTC; CDR3 protein: CASSLYLTGNYEQYF
clone size: -; D gene: TRBD2; V gene: TRBV7-9; J gene: TRBJ2-3; CDR3 DNA: TGTGCCAGCAGCGCCGCTAGCGGGAATACGCAGTATTTT; CDR3 protein: CASSAASGNTQYF
clone size: -; D gene: -; V gene: TRBV9; J gene: TRBJ2-1; CDR3 DNA: TGTGCCAGCAGCGAGGGGGGGGTTTACAATGAGCAGTTCTTC; CDR3 protein: CASSEGGVYNEQFF
clone size: -; D gene: TRBD1; V gene: TRBV19; J gene: TRBJ2-1; CDR3 DNA: TGTGCCAGTAGTCCTCGACAGGGCTGGAAAAATGAGCAGTTCTTC; CDR3 protein: CASSPRQGWKNEQFF
clone size: -; D gene: -; V gene: TRBV9; J gene: TRBJ2-3; CDR3 DNA: TGTGCCAGCAGCGTAGCTACGACACATAGCACAGATACGCAGTATTTT; CDR3 protein: CASSVATTHSTDTQYF
clone size: -; D gene: -; V gene: TRBV7-9; J gene: TRBJ1-5; CDR3 DNA: TGTGCCAGCAGCGCTAGTGGTCAGCCCCAGCATTTT; CDR3 protein: CASSASGQPQHF
clone size: -; D gene: -; V gene: TRBV6-1; J gene: TRBJ2-1; CDR3 DNA: TGTGCCAGCAGCCCCTCTAGTGGCGAGCAGTTCTTC; CDR3 protein: CASSPSSGEQFF
clone size: -; D gene: TRBD1; V gene: TRBV27; J gene: TRBJ2-1; CDR3 DNA: TGTGCCAGCAGCGCCGGGACAGGAAACAATGAGCAGTTCTTC; CDR3 protein: CASSAGTGNNEQFF
clone size: -; D gene: -; V gene: TRBV4-2; J gene: TRBJ2-1; CDR3 DNA: TGTGCCAGCAGCCACGGAGGGGCCCGGGACAGTACCTACAATGAGCAGTTCTTC; CDR3 protein: CASSHGGARDSTYNEQFF
clone size: -; D gene: -; V gene: TRBV6-5; J gene: TRBJ2-1; CDR3 DNA: TGTGCCAGCAGAGTAACAGGGCATGAGCAGTTCTTC; CDR3 protein: CASRVTGHEQFF